These 27 T cell receptor beta chains came from one sample sequenced in a study of T-cell memory formation after mild COVID-19. MiXCR, run by TCRdb on the 5' RACE reads, gives a single entry per CDR3 protein. Of about 600,000 distinct CDR3 sequences in the sample, roughly 22% are singletons; the top ten hold roughly 8.3%. Material for sequencing was PBMCs or a T cell subset sorted from them (not recorded which). All receptors come from an adult woman who had mild COVID-19 (a few samples of this study predate the infection). Cell type and time point are not known.

The chain links TRBV5-4 to TRBJ2-5, with D perhaps assigned TRBD1 or TRBD2 (5 bases each). Germline CDR1 is SGHNT and CDR2 is YYREEE (reference sequence). The ends were cut back, 0 bases at V and 5 bases at J, with 17 bases in the middle. The CDR3 is made up of 16 amino acids. CDR3 residues: CASSLGVGRTRETQYF. As DNA, the CDR3 is TGTGCCAGCAGCTTGGGGGTGGGACGAACGCGGGAGACCCAGTACTTC. The full variable domain, in which reference TRBV5-4 and TRBJ2-5 provide the parts outside the CDR3, is ETGVTQSPTHLIKTRGQQVTLRCSSQSGHNTVSWYQQALGQGPQFIFQYYREEENGRGNFPPRFSGLQFPNYSSELNVNALELDDSALYLCASSLGVGRTRETQYFGPGTRLLVL.

This rearrangement joins TRBV4-1 to TRBJ2-7; TRBD1 matches 10 bases. The CDR3 extends over 14 amino acids. The trim removed 4 bases at V and 5 bases at J, leaving 5 bases unmatched. Germline lookup yields CDR1 MGHRA and CDR2 YSYEKL. The CDR3, as DNA: TGCGCCAGCAGCCCGGGACAGGGGATTGACGAGCAGTACTTC. It specifies CASSPGQGIDEQYF.

The chain joins TRBV4-1 to TRBJ2-1; D is unresolved. Germline V CDR1 and CDR2: MGHRA, YSYEKL. CDR3 size: 16 residues. Between the trimmed V and J ends, which lost 0 bases and 0 bases, there was a span of 9 bases. CDR3 loop: CASSQDKGYSYNEQFF. The DNA for the CDR3 is TGCGCCAGCAGCCAAGATAAGGGTTACTCCTACAATGAGCAGTTCTTC.

This chain uses TRBV4-1 with TRBJ2-2; 8 nucleotides line up with TRBD2. J gave up 6 bases and V 4 bases, and 7 bases lay outside the gene matches. The germline V gene encodes CDR1 MGHRA and CDR2 YSYEKL. The CDR3 totals 15 residues. The CDR3 DNA sequence: TGCGCCAGCAGCCCGGGGGGGCCCAGGTCCGGGGAGCTGTTTTTT. Its protein product is CASSPGGPRSGELFF.

This clonotype has ten or more counts. The chain employs TRBV10-3 and TRBJ1-1; 7 bases match TRBD1. CDR3 length equals 13 residues. Trimming at V came to 7 bases and at J to 5 bases, leaving 7 bases not matched to a gene. Germline CDR1 ENHRY, CDR2 SYGVKD. The CDR3 nucleotides are TGTGCCATCAAGGGACAGAGGGAGACTGAAGCTTTCTTT. Amino acids: CAIKGQRETEAFF.

This clonotype was recorded a few times. CDR3 sequence reads: CASRPGSGANVLTF. CDR3 DNA sequence: TGTGCCAGCAGGCCAGGGTCTGGGGCCAACGTCCTGACTTTC. The chain employs TRBV7-9 and TRBJ2-6; the D gene is possibly TRBD1 (5 bases). The CDR3 has 14 residues. Deletions cut 6 bases from V and 1 base from J, with 7 bases between. The V gene's germline CDR1 is SEHNR and CDR2 FQNEAQ (reference sequence). The complete variable domain, with remaining parts taken from reference TRBV7-9 and TRBJ2-6, reads DTGVSQNPRHKITKRGQNVTFRCDPISEHNRLYWYRQTLGQGPEFLTYFQNEAQLEKSRLLSDRFSAERPKGSFSTLEIQRTEQGDSAMYLCASRPGSGANVLTFGAGSRLTVL.

The chain is built from TRBV9 and TRBJ1-2; D remains ambiguous. The CDR3 has 18 amino acids. Trimming shortened V by 0 bases and J by 4 bases, and 22 bases separated the two germline ends. The germline V gene encodes CDR1 SGDLS and CDR2 YYNGEE. The CDR3 region has the DNA TGTGCCAGCAGCGTAGGAAGCCCGAGGGAGGTGGGATTCTATGGCTACACCTTC. Protein: CASSVGSPREVGFYGYTF.

This chain connects TRBV6-5 to TRBJ1-3; D is ambiguous. The V gene's germline CDR1 is MNHEY and CDR2 SVGAGI. Trimming removed 6 bases from V and 0 bases from J, with 12 bases in between. The CDR3 totals 15 residues. DNA of the CDR3: TGTGCCAGCAGGCCGAGTCCCCGCTCTGGAAACACCATATATTTT. Protein: CASRPSPRSGNTIYF.

This clonotype appeared a few times. DNA for the CDR3: TGTGCCAGCAGCCAAGATCGCGGGAGGACAGATACGCAGTATTTT. Translation gives CASSQDRGRTDTQYF. This rearrangement joins TRBV14 to TRBJ2-3; TRBD2 aligns across 8 bases. The CDR3 is 15 amino acids. V dropped 0 bases and J dropped 3; count of bases not matched to a gene: 2. Germline CDR1 and CDR2: SGHDN and FVKESK.

In its sample, this clonotype was seen a few times. The chain uses TRBV29-1 and TRBJ2-1, with 10 nucleotides matching TRBD2. This CDR3 contains 18 residues. Germline V CDR1 and CDR2: SQVTM, ANQGSEA. V lost 4 bases, J lost 3 bases, and 15 bases stayed unmatched. CDR3: CSVGFLAGESGFYNEQFF. The CDR3 coding sequence is TGCAGCGTTGGGTTCCTAGCGGGAGAGAGTGGGTTCTACAATGAGCAGTTCTTC.

This clonotype was observed a few times. The rearrangement joins TRBV15 to TRBJ1-2; 7 bases are shared with TRBD1. Germline CDR1 reads LNHNV; CDR2 reads YYDKDF (reference sequence). V lost 1 base and J lost 2; bases outside the gene matches: 7. CDR3 length: 16 residues. The CDR3 region is CATSRGRPQGNYGYTF. The DNA of the CDR3 is TGTGCCACCAGCAGAGGCCGACCACAGGGGAACTATGGCTACACCTTC.

This clonotype appeared a few times. V and J are TRBV2 and TRBJ1-1; tentative D call: TRBD1 (5 bases). Germline CDR1 SNHLY, CDR2 FYNNEI. This CDR3 spans 13 amino acids. The V and J ends lost 5 bases and 3 bases respectively, with 10 bases between them. The CDR3 DNA follows: TGTGCCAGCAGTCAATTCAGGGACACTGAAGCTTTCTTT. Residues: CASSQFRDTEAFF.

In this sample, this clonotype turned up once. V usage is TRBV27 and J usage is TRBJ2-7; 10 nucleotides match TRBD2. The trim removed 4 bases at V and 0 bases at J, leaving 6 bases unmatched. The CDR3 extends over 16 amino acids. Germline CDR1 and CDR2: MNHEY and SMNVEV (reference sequence). The CDR3 here is CASSSLTSGFSYEQYF. CDR3 nucleotides: TGTGCCAGCAGTTCTCTGACTAGCGGGTTCTCCTACGAGCAGTACTTC.

This chain joins TRBV11-2 and TRBJ2-5; no clear D. Germline lookup yields CDR1 SGHAT and CDR2 FQNNGV. The CDR3 length is 15 residues. V was cut by 3 bases and J by 1 base, with 12 bases left in between. CDR3 region: CASSFIRAPQETQYF. The CDR3 bases are TGTGCCAGCAGCTTCATTAGGGCTCCCCAAGAGACCCAGTACTTC.

The rearrangement uses TRBV20-1 and TRBJ2-1; the D gene could be TRBD1 or TRBD2 (5 bases each). V was clipped by 3 bases and J by 8 bases, with 8 bases between them. The germline V gene encodes CDR1 DFQATT and CDR2 SNEGSKA (reference sequence). This CDR3 spans 11 amino acids. CDR3: CSASGGYEQFF. CDR3 nucleotides: TGCAGTGCTAGTGGGGGATATGAGCAGTTCTTC.

This clonotype turned up a few times. This rearrangement joins TRBV7-2 to TRBJ1-1; D is uncertain. The V and J ends lost 1 base and 6 bases respectively, with 12 bases between them. This CDR3 is 14 amino acids long. From germline, CDR1 is SGHTA and CDR2 FQGNSA. The CDR3 DNA follows: TGTGCCAGCAGCTTAGATTTTGGGCGCGCTGAAGCTTTCTTT. Its protein product is CASSLDFGRAEAFF.

This chain joins TRBV6-5 and TRBJ1-4; D is possibly TRBD1 (5 bases). Germline V CDR1 and CDR2: MNHEY, SVGAGI. Between the trimmed V and J ends, which lost 6 bases and 5 bases, there was a span of 10 bases. The CDR3 is 13 amino acids. The CDR3 is CASRNRPNEKLFF. CDR3 nucleotide sequence: TGTGCCAGCAGGAACAGGCCCAATGAAAAACTGTTTTTT.

This clonotype was detected only a few times. The chain links TRBV18 to TRBJ1-2; 8 bases agree with TRBD1. The junction had 2 bases not matched to a gene; V was cut back by 2 bases and J by 6 bases. CDR1 and CDR2 (germline): KGHSH, LQKENI. CDR3 size: 13 residues. The CDR3 DNA follows: TGTGCCAGCTCACCATGGACAGGGAATGGCTACACCTTC. Amino acids: CASSPWTGNGYTF.

The chain couples TRBV3-1 to TRBJ2-3, with a possible D match to TRBD1 (6 bases). This CDR3 region has 14 residues. Germline V gene lookup returns CDR1 LGHDT and CDR2 YNNKEL (reference sequence). Trimming removed 0 bases from V and 6 bases from J, with 10 bases in between. CDR3 nucleotides: TGTGCCAGCAGCCAAGAGAGAGGGGGTGATACGCAGTATTTT. Translating it yields CASSQERGGDTQYF.

The chain is built from TRBV24-1 and TRBJ1-5, with 9 bases that match TRBD1. The CDR3 is 13 residues long. Germline lookup yields CDR1 KGHDR and CDR2 SFDVKD. Trimming took 3 bases from V and 9 from J; bases not matched to a gene: 2. DNA for the CDR3: TGTGCCACCAGTGATCCGGGACAGGGGCCCCAGCATTTT. Protein: CATSDPGQGPQHF.

V and J are TRBV11-1 and TRBJ2-7; 10 bases fit TRBD1. The CDR3 consists of 15 residues. Germline V gene lookup returns CDR1 SGHAT and CDR2 FQDESV (reference sequence). Trimming removed 5 bases from V and 4 bases from J; junction bases left unmatched: 8. CDR3 DNA sequence: TGTGCCAGCAGCAGAGAGGGGACAGGGGATTACGAGCAGTACTTC. It yields the protein CASSREGTGDYEQYF.

This clonotype was counted between two and nine times. The rearrangement links TRBV6-5 to TRBJ2-5; 11 bases are shared with TRBD1. J was trimmed by 1 base and V by 6 bases; bases with no gene match: 7. The CDR3 spans 16 residues. Germline values: CDR1 MNHEY, CDR2 SVGAGI. The CDR3 loop reads CASRRGQGAPQETQYF. The CDR3, as DNA: TGTGCCAGCAGACGCGGACAGGGGGCACCCCAAGAGACCCAGTACTTC.

The J gene is TRBJ2-1, the V gene TRBV12-3 or TRBV12-4, with a tentative D call TRBD1 (7 bases). The CDR3 covers 17 residues. Trimming removed 6 bases at V and 8 bases at J, with 26 bases between. The chain's CDR3 is CASSSAEGDRDYDEQFF. The CDR3 DNA sequence: TGTGCCAGCAGCTCGGCGGAGGGGGACAGAGATTACGATGAGCAGTTCTTC.

This clonotype was seen a few times. The V gene is TRBV6-5, the J gene TRBJ1-6; D uncertain. V was clipped by 0 bases and J by 7 bases, with 10 bases between them. Per germline, CDR1 MNHEY and CDR2 SVGAGI. The CDR3 runs 15 residues. In DNA form, the CDR3 reads TGTGCCAGCAGTTACTCGAGGCAGACGAATTCACCCCTCCACTTT. Amino acids: CASSYSRQTNSPLHF.

This clonotype was recorded a few times. The chain links TRBV7-6 to TRBJ2-7; 10 positions match TRBD2. Unmatched junction bases numbered 11, after V lost 6 bases and J lost 6 bases. The CDR3 has 15 residues. CDR1 is SGHVS, CDR2 FNYEAQ, per germline. As DNA, the CDR3 is TGTGCCAGCAGTTCCAGTAGCGGGAGGAGGGTCGAGCAGTACTTC. Residues: CASSSSSGRRVEQYF.

For this clonotype: At one end, the junction sequence differs from germline, possibly due to a read error. For the CDR3, the DNA is TGTGCCAGCAGCTGGGGACAGGGTAGGGTTGAAGCTTTATTT. Its protein product is CASSWGQGRVEALF. The chain uses TRBV12-3 or TRBV12-4 and TRBJ1-1; 9 positions agree with TRBD1. The CDR3 extends over 14 amino acids.

This clonotype was observed a few times. The J gene is TRBJ1-5, the V gene TRBV6-2 or TRBV6-3; D not resolved. The V gene lost 1 base and the J gene lost 0 bases, with 4 bases spanning the gap. CDR1 and CDR2 (germline): MNHEY, SVGEGT. This CDR3 comprises 14 residues. In DNA form, the CDR3 reads TGTGCCAGCAGTTACTTAAATAGCAATCAGCCCCAGCATTTT. It translates to CASSYLNSNQPQHF.